This TCR beta chain was captured by sequencing in a study of cytomegalovirus exposure and HLA in healthy donors. Study at large: The 90 to 150 validation repertoires, a later analysis reported, used the same platform as the 650 to 800 repertoires from the first cohort.

Assay used: immunoSEQ multiplex PCR; TCRdb lists only in-frame clones, some missing. The sample has 57,000 or so clones, roughly nine tenths seen once. The study, taken as a whole, reports: There were fewer than 200 TCR beta chains listed as cytomegalovirus-associated. Reports described diagnosis of cytomegalovirus status by the classifier as highly specific and sensitive. Usually a TCR sequence was rare, but some public TCRs were found in many donors.

Details on this clone: As yet, its antigen is unknown.

Germline V gene lookup returns CDR1 SQVTM and CDR2 ANQGSEA. Trimming removed 5 bases at V and 0 bases at J, with 17 bases between. The CDR3 runs to 15 residues. The chain links TRBV29-1 to TRBJ2-7, with D perhaps TRBD2 (6 bases). This receptor was taken from a woman between 25 and 40 years old in good health and CMV-seronegative. Sequenced input: PBMCs. The CDR3 region has the DNA TGCAGCGTTCGAGGTGACGGGAGTAGCTCCTACGAGCAGTACTTC. It codes for CSVRGDGSSSYEQYF.